The clone carrying this TCR beta chain is a singleton in its sample. Per the original methods: Estimation of nucleated cell counts was performed using reference gene primer amplification. Repertoires were generated with immunoSEQ multiplex PCR, while TCRdb's copy carries only in-frame clones and drops some. The V and J calls and clone size come from that table; D and trimming were worked out from the DNA. The table shows about 36,000 clones, with 80% to 90% occurring only once. Trimming stripped 6 bases from V and 2 bases from J, with 12 bases between. This CDR3 is built from 14 residues. In germline, CDR1 is MNHEY, CDR2 SMNVEV (reference sequence). The data derive from a study of blood T cell repertoires in COVID-19. Across the whole study: COVID-19 samples collected from the United States, Italy and Spain covered acute and convalescent phases. Nucleic acid was either cDNA or gDNA, and it came from T cells, B-cell-depleted T cells, or PBMCs.

The TCR comes from a human donor in a cohort sampled during active or convalescent COVID-19. The donor label of this sample is uncertain. The chain carries TRBV27 and TRBJ2-3, with a possible D match to TRBD1 (5 bases). Material: peripheral blood. This CDR3 reads CASSYDSFTDTQYF. DNA of the CDR3: TGTGCCAGCAGCTACGACAGCTTCACAGATACGCAGTATTTT.